This is a list of T cell receptor beta chains from one sample in a study of control samples from healthy donors and cancer patients. The data were produced by immunoSEQ multiplex PCR, yet TCRdb's version contains in-frame clones alone and is incomplete. The sample yields roughly 60,000 clones, about 93% seen once. Input material: blood. Receptors originate from a man aged 25 to 45 in good health. Both conserved end residues are part of each CDR3. The order of the fields is clone size, D gene, J gene, V gene, CDR3 protein, CDR3 DNA. A D gene is named only where the DNA matches it firmly. Where a row states a size, it is once, few, many or the class of an expanded clone; other rows omit it.

NA	NA	TRBJ1-1	TRBV6-5	CASRVTGNTEAFF	TGTGCCAGCAGAGTTACAGGGAACACTGAAGCTTTCTTT
NA	NA	TRBJ2-7	TRBV11-2	CASSLDIGRVAGEQYF	TGTGCCAGCAGCTTAGATATCGGGCGGGTTGCGGGGGAGCAGTACTTC
NA	TRBD2	TRBJ2-7	TRBV9	CASSVGGGNLYEQYF	TGTGCCAGCAGCGTAGGGGGGGGAAACCTCTACGAGCAGTACTTC
NA	NA	TRBJ2-5	TRBV7-7	CASSLSGLYQETQYF	TGTGCCAGCAGCTTATCGGGACTTTATCAAGAGACCCAGTACTTC
NA	TRBD1	TRBJ1-5	TRBV5-1	CASSLRGDRNQPQHF	TGCGCCAGCAGCTTGCGAGGGGACAGGAATCAGCCCCAGCATTTT
NA	NA	TRBJ1-6	TRBV11-2	CASSLEDLSPLHF	TGTGCCAGCAGCTTAGAGGACCTTTCACCCCTCCACTTT
NA	NA	TRBJ2-7	TRBV6-5	CASSLDTYEQYF	TGTGCCAGCAGTTTAGATACCTACGAGCAGTACTTC
NA	NA	TRBJ1-4	TRBV30	CAWSVRGEKLFF	TGTGCCTGGAGTGTACGCGGGGAAAAACTGTTTTTT
NA	NA	TRBJ1-1	TRBV10-3	CAISEKQGNTEAFF	TGTGCCATCAGTGAAAAACAGGGGAACACTGAAGCTTTCTTT
once	TRBD2	TRBJ2-2	TRBV3-1/TRBV3-2	CASSQGLAESNTGELFF	TGTGCCAGCAGCCAAGGGCTAGCGGAGTCGAACACCGGGGAGCTGTTTTTT
NA	NA	TRBJ2-5	TRBV11-2	CASTLGETQYF	TGTGCCAGCACCCTAGGAGAGACCCAGTACTTC
NA	TRBD2	TRBJ2-1	TRBV10-3	CATLGGASGGRRNEQFF	TGTGCCACCTTAGGGGGGGCTAGCGGGGGCCGGAGGAATGAGCAGTTCTTC
NA	TRBD1	TRBJ1-1	TRBV19	CASSAGTGITEAFF	TGTGCCAGTAGTGCCGGGACAGGGATCACTGAAGCTTTCTTT
NA	NA	TRBJ1-1	TRBV6-6	CASSTPDMKEGEAFF	TGTGCCAGCAGTACCCCGGACATGAAAGAGGGTGAAGCTTTCTTT
NA	NA	TRBJ2-1	TRBV4-1	CASSQEGPVTNNEQFF	TGCGCCAGCAGCCAAGAGGGCCCAGTGACAAACAATGAGCAGTTCTTC
NA	NA	TRBJ1-6	TRBV7-2	CASSLGQVAQNSPLHF	TGTGCCAGCAGCTTAGGGCAGGTGGCACAGAATTCACCCCTCCACTTT
NA	NA	TRBJ1-4	TRBV7-9	CASSPTQIINEKLFF	TGTGCCAGCAGCCCCACACAGATCATTAATGAAAAACTGTTTTTT